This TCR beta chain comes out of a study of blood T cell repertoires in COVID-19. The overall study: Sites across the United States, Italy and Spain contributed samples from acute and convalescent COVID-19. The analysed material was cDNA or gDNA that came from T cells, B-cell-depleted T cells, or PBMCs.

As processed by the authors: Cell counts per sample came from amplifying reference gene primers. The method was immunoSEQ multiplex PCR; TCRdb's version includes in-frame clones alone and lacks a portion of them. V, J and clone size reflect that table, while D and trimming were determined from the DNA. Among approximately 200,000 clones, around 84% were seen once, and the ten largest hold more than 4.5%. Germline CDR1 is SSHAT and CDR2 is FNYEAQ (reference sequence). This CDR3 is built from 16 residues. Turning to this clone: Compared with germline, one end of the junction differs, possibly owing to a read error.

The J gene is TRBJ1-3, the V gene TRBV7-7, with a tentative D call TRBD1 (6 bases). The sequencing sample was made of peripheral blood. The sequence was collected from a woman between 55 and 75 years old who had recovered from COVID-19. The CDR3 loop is CASSSSGGPAGNTIYF. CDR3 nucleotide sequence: TGTGCTAGCAGCTCATCCGGGGGGCCGGCTGGAAACACCATATATTTT.